Included here is one TCR beta chain sequence, with context. What it binds is not known. Produced via immunoSEQ multiplex PCR; TCRdb's table is partial and in-frame only. The data show 150,000 to 200,000 clones, roughly 89% seen once. This sample was included in a study of cytomegalovirus exposure and HLA in healthy donors. About the research overall: Per a later analysis, the roughly 700 first-cohort and about 120 validation repertoires shared one platform.

Germline V lookup: CDR1 SGHNT, CDR2 YYREEE (reference sequence). CDR3 length: 14 residues. Trimming removed 0 bases at V and 7 bases at J, with 13 bases between. Study results and limitations: One later analysis, an examination of the roughly 110 validation repertoires, found that first-cohort TCR clusters tended to co-occur in them. Usually a TCR sequence was rare, but some public TCRs were found in many donors. Diagnosis of cytomegalovirus status made by the classifier reportedly showed high specificity and sensitivity.

This TCR came from a woman aged 18 to 35 in good health and CMV-seropositive. Input material: PBMCs. This sequence joins TRBV5-4 and TRBJ1-2; D perhaps matches TRBD1 (6 bases). The CDR3 bases are TGTGCCAGCAGCTTGGGACAGGTCACAGCTGGCTACACCTTC. Translating it yields CASSLGQVTAGYTF.